This TCR beta chain originates from a study of human T cells and chemical hapten exposure. Study information: Slight volume differences across pooled libraries mainly accounted for varying per-sample TCR yields.

Study results and caveats: Unchanged with DPC sensitization were TCRs above 1 in 1000 frequency.

This CDR3 region has 18 residues. V dropped 3 bases and J dropped 6; count of bases not matched to a gene: 15. Per germline, CDR1 LGHDT and CDR2 YNNKEL (reference sequence). Concerning this clonotype itself: Its specificity is unknown.

Time point here: pre-sensitization, week 0. The treatment is: therapeutic diphenylcyclopropenone sensitization with weekly scalp DPC. Patches went on only after blood had been drawn each time. Non-pregnant alopecia patients aged 18 to 70, suitable for DPC therapy. TCRdb called the RACE reads again in MiXCR, with one record for every CDR3 protein. This sample carries some 200,000 distinct CDR3 sequences, around 30% of them seen once, and the ten largest clones take just under 3%. The chain joins TRBV3-1 to TRBJ2-1; TRBD2 matches at 9 bases. Sample: whole blood, taken in connection with sensitization to the hapten diphenylcyclopropenone (DPC). This TCR came from a woman in her twenties or thirties with alopecia areata. Some clones in this sample may be carry-over from other donors' samples. The CDR3 bases are TGTGCCAGCAGCCACCCCCCTCGCGGGAGGGCCCATAGCAATGAGCAGTTCTTC. Translated: CASSHPPRGRAHSNEQFF.